This TCR beta chain was identified during a study of shared clonotypes between healthy human individuals. Germline CDR1 and CDR2: SGHNT and YYREEE (reference sequence). Trimming left V 0 bases short and J 1 base short, with 16 bases between. The CDR3 totals 17 residues. The protocol was immunoSEQ multiplex PCR, while the TCRdb copy is restricted to in-frame clones and leaves out a portion. This table holds some 2 million clones, roughly 95% found once. This chain joins TRBV5-4 and TRBJ2-5; D call uncertain. The source is a man younger than 35 in good health. Specimen: naive CD4+ T cells sorted from blood. The subset denotes: CD45RA+ positively selected. This CDR3 is CASSLGPLGPTQETQYF. CDR3 in DNA: TGTGCCAGCAGCTTGGGCCCCTTGGGCCCTACCCAAGAGACCCAGTACTTC.